The source of this T cell receptor (beta chain) is a study of T cell clonotyping in hematopoietic cell transplantation. Study-wide background: Recipients' pretransplant samples followed cytoreduction.

Study-wide results and limits: Broader posttransplant TCR repertoire diversity was predicted by graft donor and pretransplant recipient Inverse Simpson Index values.

CDR1 is SGHTA, CDR2 FQGNSA, per germline. V was shortened by 5 bases and J by 5 bases, with 18 bases between the two germline ends. This CDR3 spans 15 amino acids. The method was immunoSEQ multiplex PCR; TCRdb's version includes in-frame clones alone and lacks a portion of them. The table includes roughly 34,000 clones, 95% detected once. Comment on this clone: What it recognizes is unknown.

Time point specified: recipient sample about 28 days before transplant, after cytoreduction. The sequencing here drew on peripheral blood mononuclear cells, taken before stem cell transplant. This clonotype originated in a man aged 35 to 55 with chronic myeloid leukemia. Some clones in this sample may be carry-over from other donors' samples. The rearrangement joins TRBV7-2 to TRBJ1-1, with D perhaps matching TRBD1 (5 bases). CDR3 DNA: TGTGCCAGCAGCCCCCGGACACTTTTCGGGACTGAAGCTTTCTTT. Protein sequence: CASSPRTLFGTEAFF.